This T cell receptor beta chain appears in the sequencing data of a study of graft-versus-host responses after intestinal transplantation. Looking at the study overall: Every recipient had anti-thymocyte globulin induction and 2 to 3 years of tacrolimus plus steroids.

As regards this clone: Its cognate antigen is unknown.

Generated by immunoSEQ multiplex PCR, the TCRdb table keeps only in-frame clones and is missing some. The sample records approximately 54,000 clones, less than 85% being singletons. Germline-derived CDR1 and CDR2 are MGHDK and SYGVNS. The CDR3 sequence is 14 residues long. The V end was cut by 3 bases, the J end by 1 base, with 4 bases between. The study, taken as a whole, reports: GvH clones turned up in recipient marrow; some had shown up first in ileum or blood.

The TCR was taken from a human donor who was the organ donor for an intestinal transplant. The sequences come from unstimulated CD4+ T cells sorted from spleen or lymph node cells, collected before transplant. The gene calls are TRBV25-1 and TRBJ2-6, with no clear D. CDR3: CASSEWSGANVLTF. The CDR3 DNA reads as TGTGCCAGCAGTGAGTGGTCTGGGGCCAACGTCCTGACTTTC.